This TCR beta chain emerged from a study of blood T cell repertoires in COVID-19. Whole-study context: Specimens from acute and convalescent COVID-19 originated in the United States, Italy and Spain.

Clinical history as reported by participants underpinned cohort assignment. Symptom resolution, clearance, or two negative PCRs marked donors in Cohort 3 as recovered. Authors' analysis steps: The assay estimated nucleated cells by amplifying reference gene primers. This table comes from immunoSEQ multiplex PCR, and its TCRdb copy is limited to in-frame clones, with some not included. That table supplies the V and J calls and clone size; D and trimming were determined from the DNA. The sample contains 160,000 or so clones, roughly 84% of which appear only once. This CDR3 is 16 amino acids long. The germline V gene has CDR1 KGHSH and CDR2 LQKENI. The V gene end was trimmed by 3 bases and the J gene end by 4 bases; junction bases not matched to a gene: 11.

The source material was PBMCs or T cells enriched from blood (not recorded which). This TCR was recovered from a woman between 45 and 65 years old who had recovered from COVID-19. The V call is TRBV18, the J call TRBJ1-2; TRBD1 aligns across 7 bases. DNA for the CDR3: TGTGCCAGCTCACCTCTCCCAGGAGGGGGCGCCTATGGCTACACCTTC. Protein sequence: CASSPLPGGGAYGYTF.